This is a list of T cell receptor beta chains from one sample in a study of technical replicates of blood from a handful of donors. The table came from immunoSEQ multiplex PCR; TCRdb's copy has only in-frame clones and leaves some out. The sample holds 90,000 to 100,000 clones, over 85% seen once. Sequenced material: T cells isolated from PBMCs. Receptor source: a human donor in good health. The conserved cysteine and the conserved F or W are not part of the CDR3 here. Each record gives: clone size, J gene, D gene, V gene, CDR3 protein. The D gene is left open where the match is weak. Rows give clone size only sometimes, using once, few, many, or a class for an expanded clone.

few | TRBJ1-1 | . | TRBV11-2 | ASSLQTEAF
. | TRBJ2-3 | TRBD1 | TRBV4-1 | ASSQRSRIPQGAHTDTQY
. | TRBJ2-7 | . | TRBV2 | ASSAQTGASGRNEQY
. | TRBJ2-5 | . | TRBV7-2 | ASSLFSWAGSKETQY
. | TRBJ2-3 | . | TRBV7-2 | ASSLLSDTQY
. | TRBJ2-7 | . | TRBV7-9 | ASSFHSLDQGGRYEQY
. | TRBJ1-1 | . | TRBV19 | ASSMWGGVNTEAF
once | TRBJ1-4 | . | TRBV27 | ASSYTAATNEKLF
once | TRBJ1-1 | . | TRBV5-1 | ASSLEVGDTEAF
. | TRBJ1-2 | TRBD1 | TRBV28 | ASSPIIIRDSSANYGYT
. | TRBJ2-7 | . | TRBV27 | ASSFSPMGSEQY
. | TRBJ2-1 | TRBD2 | TRBV9 | ASSVAGAGEGEQF
. | TRBJ1-2 | . | TRBV7-9 | ASSLDTAILTYGYT
once | TRBJ2-7 | TRBD1 | TRBV7-9 | ASSPGTGSYEQY
. | TRBJ2-1 | TRBD2 | TRBV27 | ASSLLASGRNEQF
. | TRBJ2-7 | TRBD1 | TRBV6-1 | ASSEVGQGSEQY
. | TRBJ2-5 | . | TRBV7-7 | ASSLGGEVETQY
. | TRBJ2-2 | TRBD2 | TRBV4-1 | ASSQQAGVDAGELF
. | TRBJ2-2 | TRBD2 | TRBV2 | ASSEERLAGGPNGELF
. | TRBJ1-4 | TRBD1 | TRBV28 | ASSIGTGPFGLGF
. | TRBJ2-1 | . | TRBV7-3 | ASSFQTSPVYNEQF
. | TRBJ2-7 | . | TRBV28 | ASSFTGYEQY
once | TRBJ2-7 | . | TRBV27 | ASSGSGSYPGEQY
few | TRBJ1-1 | . | TRBV19 | ASSIGLPTNTEAF
. | TRBJ2-1 | TRBD2 | TRBV9 | ASSVGLALNEQF
. | TRBJ2-7 | TRBD1 | TRBV25-1 | ASSDPDRVYEQY
once | TRBJ2-7 | TRBD2 | TRBV2 | AKDSGTGYEQY
. | TRBJ2-7 | TRBD1 | TRBV11-2 | ASSLRVQGEPEQY
. | TRBJ2-7 | TRBD2 | TRBV11-2 | ASSYVGTSGNYEQY
. | TRBJ2-5 | . | TRBV9 | ASSVAGDAKTQY
. | TRBJ2-3 | . | TRBV5-1 | ASSNRYSTDTQY
. | TRBJ2-2 | TRBD1 | TRBV7-2 | ASSPEGALTGELF
. | TRBJ2-1 | . | TRBV4-3 | ASSQEVLREQF
. | TRBJ2-3 | . | TRBV9 | ASSDPLAGETDTQY
. | TRBJ2-3 | . | TRBV16 | ASSQSLVAFSTDTQY
. | TRBJ1-1 | . | TRBV9 | ASSVAGANTEAF
. | TRBJ1-5 | TRBD1 | TRBV7-2 | ASSLQGANQPQH
. | TRBJ1-3 | . | TRBV4-3 | ASSHLGGGSSGNTIY
. | TRBJ2-1 | TRBD2 | TRBV2 | ASRPSSGSSYNEQF
. | TRBJ1-1 | . | TRBV21-1 | ASSKVGAQNTEAF
. | TRBJ2-3 | TRBD2 | TRBV11-3 | ASSQRGYTQY
. | TRBJ2-1 | TRBD2 | TRBV28 | ASSLLLAGANEQF
. | TRBJ2-5 | . | TRBV7-9 | ASSPPLVGLETQY
. | TRBJ2-7 | TRBD2 | TRBV19 | ASSIKSSGRNEQY
. | TRBJ2-7 | TRBD2 | TRBV29-1 | SVGGLAGGIYYEQY
. | TRBJ2-7 | . | TRBV20-1 | SAGLYEQY
once | TRBJ1-2 | . | TRBV6-5 | ASTRGAETNYGYT